The source of this T cell receptor (beta chain) is a study of OX40 agonist ivuxolimab in advanced cancers. In the study overall: The dose-escalation cohort was around 83% male, with a mean age of approximately 61 years, ranging roughly 23 to 85.

Collection of blood occurred at baseline, at cycle 4 day 1, and at cycle 7 day 1. As concerns this clone: As yet, its antigen is unknown.

General study results and limits: In general, CD8+ T cells held more expanded clones than CD4+ did, on average.

Generated by immunoSEQ multiplex PCR, the TCRdb table keeps only in-frame clones and is missing some. The sample holds around 43,000 clones; about 89% are singletons and the top ten take about 13%. Germline V gene lookup returns CDR1 SGHVS and CDR2 FNYEAQ. The CDR3 contains 14 residues. V gave up 1 base and J gave up 1 base, with 7 bases separating them. The chain employs TRBV7-6 and TRBJ2-5, with D unresolved. The source is an adult with an advanced solid tumor such as melanoma, head and neck, liver or kidney cancer. This sample comprised CD4+ or CD8+ T cells sorted from blood, obtained in a trial of the OX40 agonist ivuxolimab. The CDR3 coding sequence is TGTGCCAGCAGCTTAGTGGGCAGCCAAGAGACCCAGTACTTC. It encodes CASSLVGSQETQYF.